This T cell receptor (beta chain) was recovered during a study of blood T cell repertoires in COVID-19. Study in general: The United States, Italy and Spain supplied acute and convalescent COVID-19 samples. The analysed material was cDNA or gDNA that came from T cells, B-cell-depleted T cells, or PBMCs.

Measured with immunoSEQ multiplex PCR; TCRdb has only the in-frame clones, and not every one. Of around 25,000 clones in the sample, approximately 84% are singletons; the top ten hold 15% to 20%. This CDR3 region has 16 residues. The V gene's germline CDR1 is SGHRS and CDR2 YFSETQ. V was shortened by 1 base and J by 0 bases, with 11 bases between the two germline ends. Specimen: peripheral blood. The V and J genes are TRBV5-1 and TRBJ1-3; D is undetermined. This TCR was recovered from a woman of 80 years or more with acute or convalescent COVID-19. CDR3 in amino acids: CASSLNSRSSGNTIYF. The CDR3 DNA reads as TGCGCCAGCAGCTTGAATTCGAGAAGCTCTGGAAACACCATATATTTT.